Here is one TCR beta chain with its context. The sample is drawn from a study of T cells in Graves' hyperthyroidism and ophthalmopathy. Uncontrolled infection, other autoimmune disease, pregnancy or lactation barred patients from enrollment. It was RNA transcripts that yielded the amplified TCR beta CDR3 regions. The HTBI set primed first-round TCR CDR3 RT-PCR. From the multiplex PCR reads, TCRdb called clonotypes with MiXCR, one entry per CDR3 protein. In the table there are about half a million distinct CDR3 sequences, 24% of which are singletons. The material sequenced was blood. This clonotype was obtained from a woman aged 25 to 39 with Graves' ophthalmopathy.

CDR3 DNA sequence: TGTGCCATCAGACCGGGACAGGGACAAGAGACCCAGTACTTC. Its translation is CAIRPGQGQETQYF. This chain uses TRBV10-3 with TRBJ2-5; the match to TRBD1 covers 9 bases. V was pared by 6 bases and J by 2 bases, with 4 bases of the junction left unmatched. This CDR3 has 14 amino acids. From germline, CDR1 is ENHRY and CDR2 SYGVKD.